This T cell receptor beta chain was observed in a study of CD8 T cells in ankylosing spondylitis. TCRdb called the 5' RACE reads again in MiXCR, with one record for every CDR3 protein. The table lists around 250,000 distinct CDR3 sequences, approximately 12% of them singletons. This clonotype has only one observation. The sequencing input was blood, either unsorted or a sorted T cell fraction (not recorded which). This clonotype was obtained from a male donor with ankylosing spondylitis or in good health (not recorded which).

The CDR3 reads CASSKPGRVGFF. The DNA for the CDR3 is TGTGCCAGCAGTAAACCAGGCCGGGTGGGGTTCTTC. The rearrangement links TRBV12-3 or TRBV12-4 to TRBJ2-1; D remains ambiguous. The CDR3 sequence is 12 residues long. V lost 5 bases to trimming and J lost 15 bases, with 17 bases between them.